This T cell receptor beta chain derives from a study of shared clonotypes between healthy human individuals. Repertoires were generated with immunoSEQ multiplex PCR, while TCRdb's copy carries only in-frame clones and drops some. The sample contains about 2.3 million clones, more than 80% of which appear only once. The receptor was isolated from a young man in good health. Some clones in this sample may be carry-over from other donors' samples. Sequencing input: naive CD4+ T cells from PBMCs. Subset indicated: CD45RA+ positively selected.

The CDR3: CASSSHLSRVSYEQYF. The CDR3, as DNA: TGCGCCAGCAGCTCCCACCTTAGCCGGGTCTCCTACGAGCAGTACTTC. This rearrangement joins TRBV5-1 to TRBJ2-7; no clear D gene. The length of the CDR3 is 16 residues. Germline CDR1 is SGHRS and CDR2 is YFSETQ. V gave up 3 bases and J gave up 0 bases, with 16 bases separating them.